The clone carrying this T cell receptor beta chain appeared once. The data stem from a study of PD-1 blockade in classical Hodgkin lymphoma. TCRdb's table, derived via immunoSEQ multiplex PCR, lists solely in-frame clones and lacks some. The data hold 35,000 to 45,000 clones, with roughly three quarters observed a single time. The V gene's germline CDR1 is SGHTA and CDR2 FQGNSA. V dropped 1 base and J dropped 0 bases, with 13 bases sitting between them. The CDR3 spans 17 residues. In every patient, relapse followed autologous stem cell transplantation, while exposure to brentuximab vedotin differed. This TCR was recovered from a human donor with classical Hodgkin lymphoma. The specimen was peripheral blood mononuclear cells (PBMCs), collected before the second cycle of nivolumab. The genes are TRBV7-2 and TRBJ1-3, with D possibly matching TRBD1 (5 bases). CDR3 sequence reads: CASSLVHRTSSGNTIYF. The CDR3 coding sequence is TGTGCCAGCAGCTTAGTTCACCGGACAAGCTCTGGAAACACCATATATTTT.